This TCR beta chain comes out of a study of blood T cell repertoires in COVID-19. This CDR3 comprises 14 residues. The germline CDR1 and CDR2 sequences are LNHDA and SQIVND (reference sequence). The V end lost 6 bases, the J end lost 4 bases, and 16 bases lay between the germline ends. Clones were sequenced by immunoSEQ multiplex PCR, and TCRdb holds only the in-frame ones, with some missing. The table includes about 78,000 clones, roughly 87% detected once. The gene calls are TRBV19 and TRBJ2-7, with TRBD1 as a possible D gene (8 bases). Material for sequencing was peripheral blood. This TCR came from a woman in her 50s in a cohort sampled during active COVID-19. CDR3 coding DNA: TGTGCCAGTAGCCCAGGACAGGGAGGGTACGAGCAGTACTTC. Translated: CASSPGQGGYEQYF.